The 26 T cell receptor beta chains below were found in one sample sequenced in a study of metastatic and nonmetastatic thyroid tumors (dated by TCRdb to the early 2020s). Libraries were made using PCR. Sequencing took place on an Illumina HiSeq 4000. The raw public reads went through TCRdb reprocessing: fastp at Q25, MiXCR clone calling, in-frame beta chains kept. This sample comprises tens of thousands of clones, approximately 12% of them detected only once. The ten largest clones capture over 7% of the sample. No treatment had been received by any patient before thyroid surgery. Input material: tumor tissue. The receptors here all came from a female donor with papillary thyroid cancer or a benign thyroid nodule (not recorded which). Some clones in this sample may be carry-over from other donors' samples.

This clone appeared many times. The chain employs TRBV14 and TRBJ1-6, with no clear D. The CDR3 totals 16 residues. Trimming shortened V by 2 bases and J by 7 bases, and 15 bases separated the two germline ends. CDR1 and CDR2 (germline): SGHDN, FVKESK. The CDR3 region has the DNA TGTGCCAGCAGCCAACCGGGGTGGTTTGGGAATTCACCCCTCCACTTT. It is translated as CASSQPGWFGNSPLHF.

Remarks on this clone: A much bigger clone sits one base away, suggesting this may be a read error. This chain uses TRBV5-1 with TRBJ2-1; 8 nucleotides match TRBD2. This CDR3 contains 16 residues. CDR1 and CDR2 from the germline V gene are SGHRS and YFSETQ. J was trimmed by 6 bases and V by 5 bases; bases with no gene match: 13. For the CDR3, the DNA is TGCGCCAGCAGGCTCCCCGGCGGGAGGTCCCCCAATGAGCAGTTCTTC. It codes for CASRLPGGRSPNEQFF.

This clone was counted many times. For the CDR3, the DNA is TGTGCCAGCAGTTTGGGTGGGGGTACCGGGGAGCTGTTTTTT. Protein product: CASSLGGGTGELFF. The rearrangement uses TRBV27 and TRBJ2-2; D is possibly TRBD1 or TRBD2 (5 bases each). CDR1 MNHEY and CDR2 SMNVEV come from the germline V gene (reference sequence). V gave up 3 bases and J gave up 5 bases, with 10 bases separating them. The CDR3 consists of 14 residues.

Remarks on this clone: A much larger clone sits a single nucleotide away, making a read error possible. The chain links TRBV20-1 to TRBJ2-4, with D uncertain. Trimming removed 3 bases at V and 8 bases at J, with 20 bases between. CDR1 and CDR2 (germline): DFQATT, SNEGSKA (reference sequence). The CDR3 has 15 amino acids. This CDR3 is CSARNPLRPMDIQYF. The CDR3 DNA follows: TGCAGTGCTAGGAACCCACTGAGGCCCATGGACATTCAGTACTTC.

This clone was found many times. V usage is TRBV6-1 and J usage is TRBJ1-4; perhaps TRBD1 as D (6 bases). This CDR3 comprises 13 residues. The V end lost 7 bases, the J end lost 8 bases, and 14 bases lay between the germline ends. Germline assignment: CDR1 MNHNS and CDR2 SASEGT. This CDR3 reads CASTSWGGEKLFF. The CDR3 DNA reads TGTGCCAGCACCTCATGGGGGGGCGAAAAACTGTTTTTT.

This clone was found many times. This chain uses TRBV4-1 with TRBJ1-2, with TRBD1 matching 7 bases. The CDR3 totals 15 residues. The V and J ends lost 2 bases and 1 base, in that order; junction bases with no gene match: 4. The germline gives CDR1 MGHRA, CDR2 YSYEKL. Here the CDR3 reads CASSQSTGVNYGYTF. The CDR3 DNA follows: TGCGCCAGCAGCCAATCAACAGGGGTTAACTATGGCTACACCTTC.

This clone has at least ten counts. V is TRBV12-3 or TRBV12-4 and J is TRBJ2-2; 11 bases line up with TRBD2. Trimming at V came to 3 bases and at J to 7 bases, leaving 10 bases not matched to a gene. CDR3 length equals 17 residues. The CDR3 DNA reads TGTGCCAGCAGTTTCCCCCGACTAGCGGGAACGGTCGGGGAGCTGTTTTTT. The encoded protein is CASSFPRLAGTVGELFF.

The rearrangement uses TRBV5-1 and TRBJ2-3; D might be TRBD1 or TRBD2, each matching 5 bases. The CDR3 spans 12 residues. Germline V gene data show CDR1 as SGHRS and CDR2 as YFSETQ. This CDR3 reads CFSTQGDDTQYF. The CDR3, as DNA: TGCTTCAGCACGCAGGGAGATGATACGCAGTATTTT. The full variable domain, rest sourced from reference TRBV5-1 and TRBJ2-3, is KAGVTQTPRYLIKTRGQQVTLSCSPISGHRSVSWYQQTPGQGLQFLFEYFSETQRNKGNFPGRFSGRQFSNSRSEMNVSTLELGDSALYLCFSTQGDDTQYFGPGTRLTVL.

Ten or more counts support this clone. The rearrangement links TRBV6-1 to TRBJ2-7; weak D call: TRBD1 (6 bases). The V end was cut by 8 bases, the J end by 1 base, with 15 bases between. The CDR3 has 14 residues. Per the germline V gene, CDR1 is MNHNS and CDR2 is SASEGT. CDR3 bases: TGTGCCAGCGGTAGTACAGGGAGTTCCTACGAGCAGTACTTC. This sequence encodes CASGSTGSSYEQYF.

This clone was detected a few times. This may be a read error: a much more frequent sequence differs by one nucleotide. The rearrangement joins TRBV2 to TRBJ2-1; D is unclear. Per germline, CDR1 SNHLY and CDR2 FYNNEI. This CDR3 spans 13 amino acids. Trimming stripped 8 bases from V and 2 bases from J, with 10 bases between. The CDR3 loop is CASAWSTYNEQFF. The CDR3 DNA sequence: TGTGCCAGCGCCTGGAGTACCTACAATGAGCAGTTCTTC.

This clone has at least ten counts. The rearrangement links TRBV6-1 to TRBJ2-1; 10 bases are a match to TRBD2. The V and J ends lost 5 bases and 6 bases, in that order; junction bases with no gene match: 4. CDR1 MNHNS and CDR2 SASEGT come from the germline V gene. This CDR3 region has 14 residues. CDR3 protein: CASSFSGRRNEQFF. For the CDR3, the DNA is TGTGCCAGCAGTTTTAGCGGGAGGCGCAATGAGCAGTTCTTC.

With respect to this clone: A much larger clone sits a single nucleotide away, making a read error possible. The chain couples TRBV28 to TRBJ2-2; D is uncertain. CDR1 and CDR2 (germline): MDHEN, SYDVKM. This CDR3 has 15 amino acids. In DNA, the CDR3 is TGTGCCAGCGGTTTACGGGCGGCGAACACCGGGGAGCTGTTTTTT. Translating it yields CASGLRAANTGELFF.

This clone showed up just a few times. A much larger clone differs by one base, so this may be a read error. This rearrangement joins TRBV20-1 to TRBJ1-1; maybe TRBD1 (6 bases). CDR1 is DFQATT, CDR2 SNEGSKA, per germline (reference sequence). The V and J ends lost 0 bases and 1 base respectively, with 9 bases between them. The CDR3 contains 14 residues. The CDR3 bases are TGCAGTGCTAGAGATGAGACAGGGAACACTGAAGCTTTCTTT. It specifies CSARDETGNTEAFF.

Turning to this clone: With a much larger clone just one base away, this may be a read error. The gene calls are TRBV6-2 or TRBV6-3 and TRBJ2-1; D perhaps matches TRBD1 (5 bases). The CDR3 sequence is 15 residues long. Germline lookup yields CDR1 MNHEY and CDR2 SVGEGT. The CDR3 spells CASIQGPNTYNEQSF. The CDR3 nucleotides are TGTGCCAGCATCCAGGGTCCGAACACCTACAATGAGCAGTCCTTC.

Note on this clone: A clone one base away is much larger, so this may be a read error. This chain connects TRBV20-1 to TRBJ2-1, with TRBD1 matching 7 bases. Germline loops: CDR1 DFQATT, CDR2 SNEGSKA (reference sequence). With V trimmed by 5 bases and J by 5 bases, 24 bases remained unmatched. This CDR3 has 19 amino acids. The CDR3 loop reads CSAGPGQVRGYVGNNEQFF. The DNA for the CDR3 is TGCAGTGCTGGACCCGGACAGGTCAGAGGGTATGTGGGGAACAATGAGCAGTTCTTC.

A note on this clone: A read error is possible here, since a much larger clone lies one base away. This sequence joins TRBV3-1 and TRBJ2-5, with TRBD2 matching 7 bases. Germline CDR1 LGHDT, CDR2 YNNKEL (reference sequence). CDR3 length equals 12 residues. CDR3 loop: CASIQESGTPFF. DNA of the CDR3: TGTGCCAGCATCCAGGAAAGCGGGACGCCGTTCTTC.

This clone appeared many times. Other DNA sequences in the same sample also yield this CDR3. The rearrangement joins TRBV6-4 to TRBJ2-3, with 13 bases identical to TRBD2. V dropped 6 bases and J dropped 6; count of bases not matched to a gene: 6. Germline CDR1 reads MRHNA; CDR2 reads SNTAGT. The CDR3 has 15 residues. In DNA form, the CDR3 reads TGTGCCAGCAGACTTTCACTAGCGGGAGGGGATACGCAGTATTTT. Translating gives CASRLSLAGGDTQYF.

Ten or more counts support this clone. The chain couples TRBV7-9 to TRBJ2-1, with 10 bases matching TRBD2. Germline V gene sequence: CDR1 SEHNR, CDR2 FQNEAQ (reference sequence). The junction had 8 bases not matched to a gene; V was cut back by 2 bases and J by 10 bases. This CDR3 comprises 15 residues. The CDR3 region is CASSLMVSSGSEQFF. CDR3 DNA sequence: TGTGCCAGCAGCTTAATGGTATCTAGCGGGAGCGAGCAGTTCTTC.

This clone has ten or more counts. The V call is TRBV6-6, the J call TRBJ1-1; tentative D call: TRBD1 (5 bases). The CDR3 runs 14 residues. With 2 bases removed from V and 11 bases from J, the gap between germline ends came to 18 bases. Germline CDR1 MNHNY, CDR2 SVGAGI (reference sequence). The CDR3 DNA reads TGTGCCAGCAGTTACGGGGCCTCTGACCCGACGGCTTTCTTT. Translated, it gives CASSYGASDPTAFF.

This clone was observed many times. The junction departs from germline at one end; a sequencing error may be responsible. Other DNA sequences of this sample code for an identical CDR3. The J gene is TRBJ2-2, the V gene TRBV20-1; D is uncertain. Looked up from germline, CDR1 is DFQATT and CDR2 is SNEGSKA (reference sequence). The CDR3 length is 16 residues. CDR3 nucleotides: TGCAGTGCCAGAGCTTACACTGGTCCTCACACCGGGGAGCTGTTTTTT. Translating gives CSARAYTGPHTGELFF.

This clone was picked up one time. This chain connects TRBV6-1 to TRBJ2-2; D is possibly TRBD1 (5 bases). The CDR3 is 17 residues long. Germline CDR1 reads MNHNS; CDR2 reads SASEGT. The V end lost 5 bases, the J end lost 10 bases, and 26 bases lay between the germline ends. The CDR3 sequence is CASSRSGPRVDTLELFF. CDR3 nucleotides: TGTGCCAGCAGTCGCTCCGGGCCTAGGGTGGACACCTTGGAGCTGTTTTTT.

On this clone itself: This clone may be a read error of a much larger clone one base away. This chain connects TRBV15 to TRBJ1-3; D remains ambiguous. In germline, CDR1 is LNHNV, CDR2 YYDKDF (reference sequence). The CDR3 sequence is 16 residues long. CDR3 protein: CVTSRDRIYSGNTIYF. The CDR3 bases are TGTGTCACCAGCAGAGATAGGATCTACTCTGGAAACACCATATATTTT.

This clone was seen repeatedly, ten times or more. V gene TRBV11-2 combines with J gene TRBJ1-1; D is uncertain. There are 13 residues in the CDR3. Germline V gives CDR1 SGHAT, CDR2 FQNNGV. V lost 0 bases and J 0 bases, leaving 2 bases between the germline ends. The CDR3 nucleotides are TGTGCCAGCAGCTTAGAACTGAACACTGAAGCTTTCTTT. Encoded protein: CASSLELNTEAFF.

This clone was detected a few times. V is TRBV5-6 and J is TRBJ2-5; maybe TRBD1 (6 bases). Germline CDR1 is SGHDT and CDR2 is YYEEEE. The CDR3 has 14 amino acids. With 2 bases removed from V and 5 bases from J, the gap between germline ends came to 13 bases. CDR3 coding DNA: TGTGCCAGCAGCTTACTCGACAGGAGGGAGACCCAGTACTTC. This sequence encodes CASSLLDRRETQYF.

V is TRBV6-1 and J is TRBJ2-5; 7 bases line up with TRBD2. The V and J ends lost 9 bases and 5 bases, in that order; junction bases with no gene match: 12. CDR1 is MNHNS, CDR2 SASEGT, per germline. This CDR3 has 14 residues. CDR3 bases: TGTGCCAGAAGGAGCGGGACGGAGGATGAGACCCAGTACTTC. Translating gives CARRSGTEDETQYF.

The genes are TRBV10-3 and TRBJ1-5; weak D call: TRBD1 (5 bases). CDR3 length: 16 residues. Trimming shortened V by 0 bases and J by 3 bases, and 12 bases separated the two germline ends. Germline-derived CDR1 and CDR2 are ENHRY and SYGVKD. The CDR3 nucleotides are TGTGCCATCAGTGAGTCGATGGACATCTCCAATCAGCCCCAGCATTTT. Protein: CAISESMDISNQPQHF.